The 14 T cell receptor beta chains presented below share a single source sample, sequenced in a study of metastatic and nonmetastatic thyroid tumors. Thyroid surgery was preceded by no treatment in any patient. TCRdb re-called the PCR reads through MiXCR. The data contain approximately 15,000 clones, roughly a fifth of them singletons. The material sequenced was blood. The receptors originated from a female donor with papillary thyroid cancer or a benign thyroid nodule (not recorded which). Some clones in this sample may be carry-over from other donors' samples.

In its sample, this clone was seen many times. The V and J genes are TRBV5-1 and TRBJ2-7; D perhaps matches TRBD2 (5 bases). The CDR3 consists of 15 residues. Trimming shortened V by 4 bases and J by 3 bases, and 17 bases separated the two germline ends. Germline values: CDR1 SGHRS, CDR2 YFSETQ. The CDR3 region is CASSHSGADDYEQYF. DNA for the CDR3: TGCGCCAGCAGCCACAGTGGAGCGGACGACTACGAGCAGTACTTC. Together with reference TRBV5-1 and TRBJ2-7, the CDR3 gives the full variable domain: KAGVTQTPRYLIKTRGQQVTLSCSPISGHRSVSWYQQTPGQGLQFLFEYFSETQRNKGNFPGRFSGRQFSNSRSEMNVSTLELGDSALYLCASSHSGADDYEQYFGPGTRLTVT.

This clone counts as medium-sized. Other DNA sequences in this sample translate to the same CDR3. This chain joins TRBV20-1 and TRBJ2-3, with 8 bases that match TRBD2. Germline V lookup: CDR1 DFQATT, CDR2 SNEGSKA (reference sequence). The CDR3 covers 16 residues. After removal of 6 bases from V and 3 bases from J, the junction contained 14 bases not matched to a gene. DNA for the CDR3: TGCAGTGCGCAAGACGGGGCGGGAGGTGGTACAGATACGCAGTATTTT. Its translation is CSAQDGAGGGTDTQYF.

In this sample, this clone is medium-sized. V and J are TRBV12-3 or TRBV12-4 and TRBJ2-2; D ambiguous. There are 15 residues in the CDR3. Trimming removed 5 bases at V and 7 bases at J, with 17 bases between. In DNA, the CDR3 is TGTGCCAGCAGTCGATCTCCTCCGTCGAGCGGGGAGCTGTTTTTT. This translates into CASSRSPPSSGELFF.

This clone was counted a single time. This sequence joins TRBV7-9 and TRBJ2-7, with TRBD2 matching 7 bases. Looked up from germline, CDR1 is SEHNR and CDR2 is FQNEAQ (reference sequence). J gave up 3 bases and V 7 bases, and 12 bases lay outside the gene matches. The CDR3 has 15 amino acids. CDR3 in amino acids: CASIPPGGTGYEQYF. The CDR3 coding sequence is TGTGCCAGCATCCCCCCGGGGGGAACCGGCTACGAGCAGTACTTC.

By share, this clone ranks as medium-sized. The V and J genes are TRBV20-1 and TRBJ2-1, with 8 bases aligning to TRBD2. Unmatched junction bases numbered 1, after V lost 6 bases and J lost 3 bases. The CDR3 has 12 amino acids. The V gene's germline CDR1 is DFQATT and CDR2 SNEGSKA (reference sequence). The CDR3 nucleotides read TGCAGTGCGGGACTAGGCTACAATGAGCAGTTCTTC. Translating gives CSAGLGYNEQFF.

The sample holds many counts of this clone. The chain carries TRBV2 and TRBJ1-5, with TRBD1 as a possible D gene (6 bases). The CDR3 extends over 13 amino acids. Germline V lookup: CDR1 SNHLY, CDR2 FYNNEI. The V and J ends lost 9 bases and 2 bases respectively, with 11 bases between them. This CDR3 reads CARGDRRNQPQHF. Written as DNA, the CDR3 is TGTGCCAGGGGTGACAGGCGCAATCAGCCCCAGCATTTT.

This clone is labeled medium-sized. J is TRBJ2-1 and V is TRBV20-1; D remains ambiguous. The CDR3 is 12 amino acids. The V gene lost 2 bases and the J gene lost 7 bases, with 9 bases spanning the gap. The V gene's germline CDR1 is DFQATT and CDR2 SNEGSKA (reference sequence). This CDR3 reads CSARFPGNEQFF. Written as DNA, the CDR3 is TGCAGTGCTAGATTTCCCGGGAATGAGCAGTTCTTC.

In this sample, this clone turned up many times. This sequence joins TRBV13 and TRBJ1-2; 7 bases align to TRBD1. V was clipped by 5 bases and J by 3 bases; unmatched bases: 9. The CDR3 has 15 amino acids. Looked up from germline, CDR1 is PRHDT and CDR2 is FYEKMQ (reference sequence). In nucleotides, the CDR3 is TGTGCCAGCAGCCCGACGCATCAGGGGGACTATGGCTACACCTTC. This codes for CASSPTHQGDYGYTF.

By sample fraction, this clone is medium-sized (0.01 to 0.1%). This rearrangement joins TRBV28 to TRBJ2-7; 7 bases are shared with TRBD2. This CDR3 has 13 residues. From germline, CDR1 is MDHEN and CDR2 SYDVKM. V was clipped by 11 bases and J by 0 bases; unmatched bases: 7. CDR3 in DNA: TGTGCCGGAGCGGGACGAAGCTCCTACGAGCAGTACTTC. This translates into CAGAGRSSYEQYF.

This clone showed up many times. The V and J genes are TRBV7-2 and TRBJ2-2, with D perhaps TRBD2 (6 bases). Germline lookup yields CDR1 SGHTA and CDR2 FQGNSA. V lost 0 bases, J lost 0 bases, and 8 bases lay in between. The CDR3 is 16 residues long. The chain's CDR3 is CASSLAGGTNTGELFF. The CDR3, as DNA: TGTGCCAGCAGCTTAGCGGGGGGAACGAACACCGGGGAGCTGTTTTTT.

V and J are TRBV6-6 and TRBJ2-3; D is uncertain. Trimming shortened V by 5 bases and J by 4 bases, and 22 bases separated the two germline ends. The CDR3 extends over 17 amino acids. The germline CDR1 and CDR2 sequences are MNHNY and SVGAGI (reference sequence). The CDR3 region has the DNA TGTGCCAGCAGTCCCACACCTAATAGCTGGAGCTCAGATACGCAGTATTTT. Amino acid sequence: CASSPTPNSWSSDTQYF.

This clone is classed as medium-sized. The J gene is TRBJ1-2, the V gene TRBV11-2; 8 nucleotides agree with TRBD1. Looked up from germline, CDR1 is SGHAT and CDR2 is FQNNGV. V dropped 5 bases and J dropped 8; count of bases not matched to a gene: 13. The CDR3 has 15 amino acids. The CDR3 nucleotides read TGTGCCAGCAGCGTAAACCTCCAGGGGGCTCAGGGCTACACCTTC. This translates into CASSVNLQGAQGYTF.

This clone was counted ten times or more. This chain connects TRBV3-1 to TRBJ2-7; 7 bases match TRBD2. Germline V gene data show CDR1 as LGHDT and CDR2 as YNNKEL (reference sequence). V shed 8 bases and J 4 bases; nucleotides not matched to a gene: 5. The CDR3 is 12 residues long. The CDR3 DNA reads TGTGCCAGCTTGAGTAGCGGGTACGAGCAGTACTTC. The encoded protein is CASLSSGYEQYF.

This clone is medium-sized (0.01 to 0.1%) by share. The V gene is TRBV6-1, the J gene TRBJ1-1; D gene unclear. The CDR3 extends over 14 amino acids. CDR1 is MNHNS and CDR2 is SASEGT in the germline V gene. V dropped 1 base and J dropped 4 bases, with 10 bases sitting between them. The DNA of the CDR3 is TGTGCCAGCAGTGAAGGCGGGGTGAGCACTGAAGCTTTCTTT. Residues: CASSEGGVSTEAFF.